This T cell receptor beta chain was documented in a study of Graves' ophthalmopathy and Graves' hyperthyroidism. Study conclusions and caveats: Ophthalmopathy progression was predicted with around 71% sensitivity and 72% to 80% specificity. Most expanded clonotypes from thyroid (those above 0.001 frequency) were also found in blood.

In the case of this clonotype: Its target is unknown.

The trim removed 6 bases at V and 5 bases at J, leaving 4 bases unmatched. Germline CDR1 DFQATT, CDR2 SNEGSKA (reference sequence). This CDR3 comprises 12 residues. Amplified material comprised TCR beta CDR3 regions derived from RNA transcripts. The first-round RT-PCR employed HTBI primers together with the Qiagen OneStep RT-PCR kit. A multiplex PCR was then performed as the second round. One entry per CDR3 protein, called by TCRdb with MiXCR from the multiplex PCR reads. Among 600,000 to 650,000 distinct CDR3 sequences, roughly 20% were seen once, and the ten largest hold more than 5.5%. In this cohort, patients with other autoimmune diseases, uncontrolled infections, pregnancy or lactation were excluded. Thyroid ultrasound, orbital computed tomography, TRAb, serum thyroxine and clinical symptoms formed the basis of diagnosis.

Sequencing was carried out using peripheral blood. The rearrangement joins TRBV20-1 to TRBJ1-5; 7 positions agree with TRBD1. The origin of this receptor is a woman aged 18-29 years with stable Graves' hyperthyroidism. Some clones in this sample may be carry-over from other donors' samples. In DNA, the CDR3 is TGCAGTGCAGGGGGCCCGGATCAGCCCCAGCATTTT. This gives the protein CSAGGPDQPQHF.